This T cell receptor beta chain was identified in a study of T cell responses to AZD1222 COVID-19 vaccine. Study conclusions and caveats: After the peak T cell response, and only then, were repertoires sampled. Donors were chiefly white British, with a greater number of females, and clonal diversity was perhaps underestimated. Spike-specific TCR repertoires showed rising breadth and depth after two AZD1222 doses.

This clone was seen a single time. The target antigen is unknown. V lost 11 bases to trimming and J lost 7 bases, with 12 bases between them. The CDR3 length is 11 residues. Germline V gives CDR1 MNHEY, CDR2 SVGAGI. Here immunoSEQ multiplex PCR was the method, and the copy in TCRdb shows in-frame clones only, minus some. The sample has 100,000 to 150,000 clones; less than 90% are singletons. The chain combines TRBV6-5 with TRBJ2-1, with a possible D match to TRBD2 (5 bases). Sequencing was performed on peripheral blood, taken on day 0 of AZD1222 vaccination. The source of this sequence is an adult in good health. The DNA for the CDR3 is TGTGCCGGGAGTCGTTGGAATGAGCAGTTCTTC. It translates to CAGSRWNEQFF.